This TCR beta chain came from a study of T cells expressing NK-cell markers. For each CDR3 protein, TCRdb gives one entry from its re-call of the 5' RACE reads, without DNA. Recorded for this sample: some 440,000 distinct CDR3 sequences. This CDR3 has 15 residues. Germline V CDR1 and CDR2: SGHRS, YFSETQ. This clonotype was obtained from a woman aged 45-65 years in good health. V gene TRBV5-1 combines with J gene TRBJ1-5; the D call of TRBD1 rests on TCRdb alone, since no DNA is present to check it. Sequenced material: blood T cells: a sorted CD56 or NKG2C T cell subset, CD4+ or CD8+ T cells, or bulk PBMC T cells (not recorded which). The CDR3 here is CASSLTGKRDQPQHF.